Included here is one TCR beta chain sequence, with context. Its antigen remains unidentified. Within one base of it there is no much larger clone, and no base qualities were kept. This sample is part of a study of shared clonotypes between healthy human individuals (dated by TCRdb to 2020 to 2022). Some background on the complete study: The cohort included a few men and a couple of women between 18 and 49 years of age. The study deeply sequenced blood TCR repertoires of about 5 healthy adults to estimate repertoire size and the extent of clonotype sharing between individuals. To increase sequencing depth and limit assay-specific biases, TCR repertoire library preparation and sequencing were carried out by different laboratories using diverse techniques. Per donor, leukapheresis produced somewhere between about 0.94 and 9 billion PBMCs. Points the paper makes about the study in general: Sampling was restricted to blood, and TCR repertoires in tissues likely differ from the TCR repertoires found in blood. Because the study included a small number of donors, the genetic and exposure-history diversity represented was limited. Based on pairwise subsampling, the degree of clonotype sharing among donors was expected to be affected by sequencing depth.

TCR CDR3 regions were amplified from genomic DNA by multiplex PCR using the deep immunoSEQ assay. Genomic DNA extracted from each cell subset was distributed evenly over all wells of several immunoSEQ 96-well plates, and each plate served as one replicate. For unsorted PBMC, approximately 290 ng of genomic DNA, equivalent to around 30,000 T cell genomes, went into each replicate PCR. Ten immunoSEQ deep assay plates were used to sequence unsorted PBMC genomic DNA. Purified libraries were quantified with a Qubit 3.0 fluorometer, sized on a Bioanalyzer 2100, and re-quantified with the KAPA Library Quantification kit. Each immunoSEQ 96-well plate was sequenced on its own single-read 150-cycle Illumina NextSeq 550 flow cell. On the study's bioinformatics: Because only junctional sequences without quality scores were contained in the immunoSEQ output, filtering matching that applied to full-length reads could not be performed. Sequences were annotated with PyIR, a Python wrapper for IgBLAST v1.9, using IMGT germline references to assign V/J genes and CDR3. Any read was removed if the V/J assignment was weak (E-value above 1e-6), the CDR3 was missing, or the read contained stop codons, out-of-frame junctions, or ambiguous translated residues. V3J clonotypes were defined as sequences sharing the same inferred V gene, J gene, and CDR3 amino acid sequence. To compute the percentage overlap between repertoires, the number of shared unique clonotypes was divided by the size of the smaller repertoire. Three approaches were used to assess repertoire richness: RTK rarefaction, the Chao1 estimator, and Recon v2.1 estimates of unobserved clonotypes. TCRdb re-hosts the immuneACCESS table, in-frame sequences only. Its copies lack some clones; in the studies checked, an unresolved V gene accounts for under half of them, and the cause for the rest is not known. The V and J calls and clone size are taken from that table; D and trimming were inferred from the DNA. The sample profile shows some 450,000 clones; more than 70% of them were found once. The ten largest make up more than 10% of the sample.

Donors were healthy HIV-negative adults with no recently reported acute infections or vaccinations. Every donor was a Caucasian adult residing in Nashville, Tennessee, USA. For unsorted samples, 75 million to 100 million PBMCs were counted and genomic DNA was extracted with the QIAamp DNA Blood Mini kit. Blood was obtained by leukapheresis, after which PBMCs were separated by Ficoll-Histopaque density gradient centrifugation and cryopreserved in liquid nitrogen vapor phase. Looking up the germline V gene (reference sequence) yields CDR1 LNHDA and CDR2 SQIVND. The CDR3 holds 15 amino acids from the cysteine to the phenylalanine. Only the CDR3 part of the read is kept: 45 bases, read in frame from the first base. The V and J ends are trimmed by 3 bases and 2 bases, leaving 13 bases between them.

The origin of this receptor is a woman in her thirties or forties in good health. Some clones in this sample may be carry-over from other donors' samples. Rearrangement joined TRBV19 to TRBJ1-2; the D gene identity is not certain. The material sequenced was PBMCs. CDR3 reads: CASSMAGRTNYGYTF. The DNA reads TGTGCCAGTAGTATGGCGGGCAGAACAAACTATGGCTACACCTTC.